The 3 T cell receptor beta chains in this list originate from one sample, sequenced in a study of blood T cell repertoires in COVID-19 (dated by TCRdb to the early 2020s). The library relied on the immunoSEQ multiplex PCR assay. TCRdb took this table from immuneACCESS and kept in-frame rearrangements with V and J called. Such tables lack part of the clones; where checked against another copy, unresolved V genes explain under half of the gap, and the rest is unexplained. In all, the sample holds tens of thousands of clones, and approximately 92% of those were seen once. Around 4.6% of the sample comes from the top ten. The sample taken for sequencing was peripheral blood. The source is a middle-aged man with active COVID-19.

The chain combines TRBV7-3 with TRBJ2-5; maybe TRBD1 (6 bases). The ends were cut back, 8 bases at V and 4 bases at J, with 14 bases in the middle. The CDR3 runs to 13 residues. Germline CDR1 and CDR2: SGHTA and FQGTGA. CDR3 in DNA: TGTGCCAGCGGACGACAGGCCGGAGAGACCCAGTACTTC. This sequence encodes CASGRQAGETQYF.

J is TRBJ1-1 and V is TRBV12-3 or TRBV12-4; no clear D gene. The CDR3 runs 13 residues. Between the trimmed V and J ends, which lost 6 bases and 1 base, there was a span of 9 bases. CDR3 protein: CASSNNRNTEAFF. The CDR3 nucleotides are TGTGCCAGCAGCAACAACAGGAACACTGAAGCTTTCTTT.

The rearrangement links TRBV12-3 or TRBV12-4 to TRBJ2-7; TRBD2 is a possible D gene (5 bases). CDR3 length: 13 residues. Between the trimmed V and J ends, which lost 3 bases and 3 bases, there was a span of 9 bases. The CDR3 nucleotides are TGTGCCAGCAGTTTGAGGGAAGGCTACGAGCAGTACTTC. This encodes CASSLREGYEQYF.